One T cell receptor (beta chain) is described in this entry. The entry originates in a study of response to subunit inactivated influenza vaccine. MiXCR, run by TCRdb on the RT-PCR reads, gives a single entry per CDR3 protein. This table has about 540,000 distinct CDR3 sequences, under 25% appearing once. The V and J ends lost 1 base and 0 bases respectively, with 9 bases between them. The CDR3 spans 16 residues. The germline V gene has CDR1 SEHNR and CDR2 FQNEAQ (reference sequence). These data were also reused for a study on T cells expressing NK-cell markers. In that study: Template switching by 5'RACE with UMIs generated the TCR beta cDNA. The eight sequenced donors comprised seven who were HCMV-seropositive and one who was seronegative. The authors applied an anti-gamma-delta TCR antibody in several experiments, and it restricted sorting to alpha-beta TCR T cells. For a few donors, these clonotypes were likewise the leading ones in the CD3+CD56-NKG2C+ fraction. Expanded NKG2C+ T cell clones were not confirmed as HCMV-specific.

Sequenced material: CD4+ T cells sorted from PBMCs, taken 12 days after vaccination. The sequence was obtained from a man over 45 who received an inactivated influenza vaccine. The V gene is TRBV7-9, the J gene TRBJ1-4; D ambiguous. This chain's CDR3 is CASSLGTLSTNEKLFF. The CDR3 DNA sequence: TGTGCCAGCAGCTTAGGCACCCTTTCAACTAATGAAAAACTGTTTTTT.